One sample yielded the 13 T cell receptor beta chains listed below, sequenced in a study of PD-L1 blockade in urothelial cancer. Sequencing was performed with immunoSEQ multiplex PCR; in TCRdb, only in-frame clones are kept and a portion is missing. The sample has 85,000 to 90,000 clones, 90% to 95% seen once. Sequencing was performed on PBMCs, taken around atezolizumab (anti-PD-L1) treatment. The receptors stem from a man in his sixties with urothelial cancer.

The V call is TRBV18, the J call TRBJ2-1; TRBD2 agrees at 11 bases. The CDR3 runs to 17 residues. The V gene end was trimmed by 6 bases and the J gene end by 5 bases; junction bases not matched to a gene: 12. In germline, CDR1 is KGHSH, CDR2 LQKENI. The CDR3 spells CASSKGLAGGTNNEQFF. Written as DNA, the CDR3 is TGTGCCAGCTCCAAGGGGCTAGCGGGGGGTACTAACAATGAGCAGTTCTTC. Supplemented by reference TRBV18 and TRBJ2-1, the full variable domain reads NAGVMQNPRHLVRRRGQEARLRCSPMKGHSHVYWYRQLPEEGLKFMVYLQKENIIDESGMPKERFSAEFPKEGPSILRIQQVVRGDSAAYFCASSKGLAGGTNNEQFFGPGTRLTVL.

The V call is TRBV29-1, the J call TRBJ2-1, with a possible D match to TRBD1 (5 bases). The CDR3 is 14 residues long. Germline CDR1 reads SQVTM; CDR2 reads ANQGSEA. Trimming stripped 4 bases from V and 3 bases from J, with 13 bases between. In DNA, the CDR3 is TGCAGCGTTGTAGGACAAGGTAGCTACAATGAGCAGTTCTTC. As protein: CSVVGQGSYNEQFF.

This clone appeared a single time. The chain combines TRBV19 with TRBJ2-7, with 12 bases fitting TRBD1. The CDR3 contains 14 residues. Germline lookup yields CDR1 LNHDA and CDR2 SQIVND (reference sequence). V lost 6 bases to trimming and J lost 2 bases; unmatched junction nucleotides: 2. For the CDR3, the DNA is TGTGCCAGTAGAGGGACAGGGGGCCCCTACGAGCAGTACTTC. Translated: CASRGTGGPYEQYF. The variable domain in full, with the rest retrieved from reference TRBV19 and TRBJ2-7, is DGGITQSPKYLFRKEGQNVTLSCEQNLNHDAMYWYRQDPGQGLRLIYYSQIVNDFQKGDIAEGYSVSREKKESFPLTVTSAQKNPTAFYLCASRGTGGPYEQYFGPGTRLTVT.

This chain links TRBV28 with TRBJ2-1; 7 positions agree with TRBD2. The junction had 13 bases not matched to a gene; V was cut back by 10 bases and J by 4 bases. The CDR3 length is 15 residues. CDR1 MDHEN and CDR2 SYDVKM come from the germline V gene. Here the CDR3 reads CANEGRGPRYNEQFF. As DNA, the CDR3 is TGTGCCAACGAGGGGAGGGGCCCGAGGTACAATGAGCAGTTCTTC.

The J gene is TRBJ2-1, the V gene TRBV11-3, with 8 bases identical to TRBD2. CDR1 SGHNT and CDR2 YENEEA come from the germline V gene. The CDR3 covers 15 residues. V was clipped by 0 bases and J by 9 bases; unmatched bases: 7. CDR3 bases: TGTGCCAGCAGCTTAGAGAGTCGCAGCGGGGGTGAGCAGTTCTTC. Translating it yields CASSLESRSGGEQFF.

The chain has TRBV6-5 and TRBJ1-1; TRBD1 might be the D (5 bases). This CDR3 contains 14 residues. In germline, CDR1 is MNHEY, CDR2 SVGAGI. V dropped 6 bases and J dropped 1 base, with 12 bases sitting between them. CDR3 bases: TGTGCCAGCAGCGCGAATACAGGGAACACTGAAGCTTTCTTT. Translated: CASSANTGNTEAFF.

This chain links TRBV11-2 with TRBJ2-5; TRBD2 agrees at 7 bases. The CDR3 runs 14 residues. Unmatched junction bases numbered 6, after V lost 3 bases and J lost 5 bases. The germline V gene has CDR1 SGHAT and CDR2 FQNNGV. The CDR3 protein is CASSFGGRRETQYF. In nucleotides, the CDR3 is TGTGCCAGCAGCTTTGGCGGGAGACGGGAGACCCAGTACTTC.

The V and J genes are TRBV27 and TRBJ1-5, with a possible D match to TRBD1 (6 bases). Germline CDR1 reads MNHEY; CDR2 reads SMNVEV (reference sequence). Trimming took 3 bases from V and 6 from J, leaving 12 bases between them. The CDR3 sequence is 14 residues long. CDR3 region: CASSFSQGSQPQHF. CDR3 DNA: TGTGCCAGCAGTTTTAGCCAGGGGAGTCAGCCCCAGCATTTT.

The chain couples TRBV4-3 to TRBJ1-3; 7 nucleotides match TRBD1. Per germline, CDR1 LGHNA and CDR2 YSLEER. Trimming cost V 0 bases and J 4 bases; bases outside gene matches: 6. This CDR3 has 16 amino acids. The CDR3 DNA follows: TGCGCCAGCAGCCAAGATAGGCCAGGGGGAGGAAACACCATATATTTT. This sequence encodes CASSQDRPGGGNTIYF.

The chain employs TRBV5-1 and TRBJ2-3, with D tentatively TRBD1 (6 bases). This CDR3 spans 14 amino acids. The V end was cut by 4 bases, the J end by 5 bases, with 14 bases between. The germline V gene has CDR1 SGHRS and CDR2 YFSETQ. DNA of the CDR3: TGCGCCAGCAGCCCCCAGGGGCCCCGAGATACGCAGTATTTT. Amino acids: CASSPQGPRDTQYF.

The chain has TRBV2 and TRBJ1-2; possible D gene TRBD1, 5 bases. CDR1 SNHLY and CDR2 FYNNEI come from the germline V gene. V gave up 6 bases and J gave up 4 bases, with 12 bases separating them. This CDR3 has 13 residues. The DNA for the CDR3 is TGTGCCAGCAGGGGACTGGTTCTCTATGGCTACACCTTC. This encodes CASRGLVLYGYTF.

This sequence joins TRBV4-1 and TRBJ2-5, with D possibly TRBD2 on 6 matching bases. The germline CDR1 and CDR2 sequences are MGHRA and YSYEKL. The V end lost 5 bases, the J end lost 5 bases, and 18 bases lay between the germline ends. This CDR3 comprises 15 residues. CDR3 sequence reads: CASSVPGLARETQYF. The CDR3 nucleotides read TGCGCCAGCAGCGTCCCGGGGCTAGCGAGGGAGACCCAGTACTTC.

The genes are TRBV5-1 and TRBJ2-1, with 9 nucleotides matching TRBD2. With 7 bases clipped from V and 8 bases from J, the junction kept 13 bases outside the gene matches. The CDR3 sequence is 15 residues long. Germline V gene lookup returns CDR1 SGHRS and CDR2 YFSETQ. CDR3 region: CASQMISGSVDEQFF. The DNA for the CDR3 is TGCGCCAGCCAAATGATTAGCGGGAGTGTGGATGAGCAGTTCTTC.